These 26 T cell receptor beta chains were all obtained from the same sample, sequenced in a study of regulatory T cells in long-lasting Graves disease. Time point reported: persistent/refractory GD, antithyroid drugs over 5 years with positive TRAb. Preparation of the TCR library used RNA extracted from PBMCs. Construction of the TCR beta libraries employed iRepertoire HTBI primers in conjunction with Arm-PCR of CDR3 regions. A single record per CDR3 protein comes from TCRdb applying MiXCR to the multiplex PCR reads. The data hold 450,000 or so distinct CDR3 sequences, with around 20% observed a single time. The starting material was peripheral blood mononuclear cells (PBMCs), obtained when the disease was refractory, from a patient treated with antithyroid drugs. These receptors came from a female donor with Graves disease.

This clonotype appeared many times. This chain connects TRBV12-3 or TRBV12-4 to TRBJ1-2, with no clear D. The CDR3 consists of 13 residues. Trimming took 1 base from V and 7 from J, leaving 10 bases between them. The CDR3 DNA reads as TGTGCCAGCAGTTTAGATGGGGTTGGTGGCTACACCTTC. Translated: CASSLDGVGGYTF.

This clonotype was detected only a few times. This chain connects TRBV10-3 to TRBJ2-2; TRBD2 agrees at 13 bases. This CDR3 comprises 17 residues. CDR1 and CDR2 from the germline V gene are ENHRY and SYGVKD. The V segment lost 4 bases and the J segment 0 bases; nucleotides outside the gene matches: 2. Written as DNA, the CDR3 is TGTGCCATCAGTGCGACTAGCGGGAGGCCGAACACCGGGGAGCTGTTTTTT. Translating it yields CAISATSGRPNTGELFF.

The chain employs TRBV7-8 and TRBJ1-3; the D gene is possibly TRBD1 (5 bases). V was trimmed by 4 bases and J by 0 bases, leaving 25 bases between them. Germline CDR1 SGHVS, CDR2 FQNEAQ. The CDR3 contains 20 residues. The CDR3 region is CASSSPRQRPESLSGNTIYF. CDR3 nucleotides: TGTGCCAGCAGCTCCCCTAGACAGCGACCCGAGTCCCTCTCTGGAAACACCATATATTTT.

The chain carries TRBV20-1 and TRBJ2-7, with 9 bases aligning to TRBD2. Trimming removed 2 bases from V and 4 bases from J; junction bases left unmatched: 6. CDR1 and CDR2 from the germline V gene are DFQATT and SNEGSKA (reference sequence). This CDR3 comprises 14 residues. The CDR3 here is CSARLTSGGYEQYF. Here the CDR3 DNA reads TGCAGTGCTAGATTGACTAGCGGTGGGTACGAGCAGTACTTC.

The CDR3 here is CASSEFGELAKNIQYF. CDR3 sequence (DNA): TGTGCCAGCAGTGAATTTGGGGAGCTAGCCAAAAACATTCAGTACTTC. V is TRBV6-2 or TRBV6-3 and J is TRBJ2-4; weak D call: TRBD2 (5 bases). CDR3 length: 16 residues. Trimming took off 5 bases at V and 0 bases at J, with 14 bases between the two ends. CDR1 and CDR2 from the germline V gene are MNHEY and SVGEGT.

The chain employs TRBV30 and TRBJ1-1, with unresolved D. CDR3 length: 11 residues. Germline V gives CDR1 GTSNPN, CDR2 SVGIG (reference sequence). Trimming took off 2 bases at V and 7 bases at J, with 8 bases between the two ends. The chain's CDR3 is CAWSITGEAFF. The CDR3 DNA is TGTGCCTGGAGTATTACTGGTGAAGCTTTCTTT.

The J gene is TRBJ2-4, the V gene TRBV13; D uncertain. The DNA end is more similar to TRBJ2-1, so the J call may be wrong. Germline V gene sequence: CDR1 PRHDT, CDR2 FYEKMQ (reference sequence). The CDR3 is 14 amino acids. DNA for the CDR3: TGTGCCAGCAGCTCAGACTCGCTCACTTCTGAGCAGTTCTTC. Amino acid sequence: CASSSDSLTSEQFF.

Remarks on this clonotype: The junction departs from germline at one end; a sequencing error may be responsible. The V and J genes are TRBV15 and TRBJ1-1, with 7 bases that match TRBD1. The germline V gene encodes CDR1 LNHNV and CDR2 YYDKDF (reference sequence). The CDR3 is 14 residues long. The CDR3 sequence is CATSRGDSDTGAFF. The DNA of the CDR3 is TGTGCCACCAGCAGAGGGGACAGTGACACTGGAGCTTTCTTT.

This clonotype was observed at least ten times. V usage is TRBV28 and J usage is TRBJ1-2, with D possibly being TRBD1 (5 bases). Looked up from germline, CDR1 is MDHEN and CDR2 is SYDVKM. V was shortened by 8 bases and J by 1 base, with 17 bases between the two germline ends. The CDR3 has 15 amino acids. The chain's CDR3 is CASVTRDRGNYGYTF. In DNA form, the CDR3 reads TGTGCCAGCGTAACTCGGGACCGCGGTAACTATGGCTACACCTTC.

The sample holds many counts of this clonotype. The chain is built from TRBV18 and TRBJ2-7, with unresolved D. This CDR3 contains 13 residues. The V end lost 2 bases, the J end lost 2 bases, and 7 bases lay between the germline ends. Germline CDR1 is KGHSH and CDR2 is LQKENI. CDR3 residues: CASSPNSTYEQYF. The CDR3 DNA is TGTGCCAGCTCACCAAACAGTACCTACGAGCAGTACTTC.

This clonotype was seen repeatedly, ten times or more. The V and J genes are TRBV30 and TRBJ1-4; D gene uncertain. Germline V gene data show CDR1 as GTSNPN and CDR2 as SVGIG (reference sequence). This CDR3 is 12 amino acids long. Trimming took 7 bases from V and 10 from J, leaving 16 bases between them. This chain's CDR3 is CAFRTDGVKLFF. The CDR3 DNA is TGTGCCTTTCGGACGGACGGTGTAAAACTGTTTTTT.

CDR3 amino acids: CSVAEGVTEAFF. The DNA of the CDR3 is TGCAGCGTCGCAGAAGGTGTCACTGAAGCTTTCTTT. The chain links TRBV29-1 to TRBJ1-1; D call uncertain. This CDR3 comprises 12 residues. V was pared by 6 bases and J by 4 bases, with 12 bases between. Germline-derived CDR1 and CDR2 are SQVTM and ANQGSEA.

This clonotype has ten or more counts. The chain uses TRBV28 and TRBJ1-1; TRBD1 might be the D (5 bases). The V gene lost 5 bases and the J gene lost 5 bases, with 9 bases spanning the gap. The CDR3 has 12 residues. Germline V gene sequence: CDR1 MDHEN, CDR2 SYDVKM. This chain's CDR3 is CASSPGRTEAFF. CDR3 coding DNA: TGTGCCAGCAGTCCAGGGAGGACTGAAGCTTTCTTT.

This clonotype was observed a few times. The gene calls are TRBV27 and TRBJ1-5; possibly TRBD1 for D (6 bases). Trimming took 5 bases from V and 3 from J, leaving 14 bases between them. Germline loops: CDR1 MNHEY, CDR2 SMNVEV (reference sequence). The length of the CDR3 is 15 residues. CDR3 sequence: CASSPTGQYNQPQHF. The CDR3 bases are TGTGCCAGCAGTCCCACCGGACAGTACAATCAGCCCCAGCATTTT.

Concerning this clonotype itself: A much larger clone differs by one base, so this may be a read error. This is likely a read error, given that the CDR3 carries no conserved phenylalanine or tryptophan at its end. This chain connects TRBV6-5 to TRBJ2-7; D gene unclear. The V gene's germline CDR1 is MNHEY and CDR2 SVGAGI. Between the trimmed V and J ends, which lost 0 bases and 1 base, there was a span of 10 bases. There are 15 residues in the CDR3. The CDR3 spells CASSYSRTPSYEQYL. The CDR3 nucleotides read TGTGCCAGCAGTTACTCCAGGACCCCTTCCTACGAGCAGTACCTC.

This clonotype was observed at least ten times. The chain uses TRBV11-2 and TRBJ2-7, with D tentatively TRBD2 (6 bases). Germline lookup yields CDR1 SGHAT and CDR2 FQNNGV. V lost 0 bases to trimming and J lost 6 bases, with 15 bases between them. The CDR3 has 15 residues. The CDR3 region has the DNA TGTGCCAGCAGCTTAGACGACAGCGGGTCCCTCGAGCAGTACTTC. Translating gives CASSLDDSGSLEQYF.

The V gene is TRBV5-4, the J gene TRBJ2-7, with 10 nucleotides matching TRBD2. Germline V gene data show CDR1 as SGHNT and CDR2 as YYREEE (reference sequence). The CDR3 consists of 17 residues. The ends lost 2 bases at V and 3 bases at J; junction bases unmatched: 11. For the CDR3, the DNA is TGTGCCAGCAGCTTAGGGGGAGCTAGCGGGAGTATCTACGAGCAGTACTTC. Translating it yields CASSLGGASGSIYEQYF.

This clonotype was detected many times. V usage is TRBV3-1 and J usage is TRBJ1-2, with no clear D. Germline lookup yields CDR1 LGHDT and CDR2 YNNKEL (reference sequence). This CDR3 spans 13 amino acids. Trimming took off 4 bases at V and 3 bases at J, with 9 bases between the two ends. The CDR3 nucleotides are TGTGCCAGCAGCCCCAAGGTTTACTATGGCTACACCTTC. This encodes CASSPKVYYGYTF.

This clonotype has at least ten counts. V and J are TRBV7-2 and TRBJ2-5; no firm D call. Germline loops: CDR1 SGHTA, CDR2 FQGNSA. This CDR3 spans 15 amino acids. Trimming pared 1 base from V and 5 bases from J, leaving 14 bases between. This chain's CDR3 is CASSLVLGGWETQYF. CDR3 in DNA: TGTGCCAGCAGCTTAGTATTGGGCGGTTGGGAGACCCAGTACTTC.

The chain combines TRBV28 with TRBJ2-3, with 13 bases that match TRBD2. The CDR3 length is 16 residues. Germline V gene data show CDR1 as MDHEN and CDR2 as SYDVKM. V shed 4 bases, J shed 3 bases, and the junction held 4 bases outside the gene matches. CDR3 coding DNA: TGTGCCAGCAGTTCACTAGCGGGAGGGCCGACAGATACGCAGTATTTT. Protein product: CASSSLAGGPTDTQYF.

This clonotype came up many times. The chain combines TRBV7-9 with TRBJ2-5, with D hard to call. There are 12 residues in the CDR3. V dropped 7 bases and J dropped 5 bases, with 11 bases sitting between them. Germline CDR1 is SEHNR and CDR2 is FQNEAQ (reference sequence). CDR3 sequence reads: CASNSYVETQYF. CDR3 sequence (DNA): TGTGCCAGCAACTCCTACGTGGAGACCCAGTACTTC.

This clonotype was detected ten times or more. The rearrangement uses TRBV5-5 and TRBJ1-5; D remains ambiguous. V was shortened by 1 base and J by 5 bases, with 13 bases between the two germline ends. This CDR3 is built from 15 residues. Germline V gene data show CDR1 as SGHKS and CDR2 as YYEKEE (reference sequence). CDR3 sequence: CASSLRPGSDQPQHF. The CDR3 DNA sequence: TGTGCCAGCAGCTTGCGGCCTGGGAGCGATCAGCCCCAGCATTTT.

The chain couples TRBV10-3 to TRBJ2-7, with TRBD1 matching 10 bases. Germline CDR1 is ENHRY and CDR2 is SYGVKD. This CDR3 is 15 amino acids long. V dropped 6 bases and J dropped 5; count of bases not matched to a gene: 10. CDR3: CAISRTGTGDNEQYF. The CDR3 coding sequence is TGTGCCATCAGCCGGACCGGGACAGGGGACAACGAGCAGTACTTC.

The rearrangement uses TRBV7-2 and TRBJ2-3; 10 nucleotides match TRBD2. The germline V gene has CDR1 SGHTA and CDR2 FQGNSA. The CDR3 has 18 amino acids. J was trimmed by 0 bases and V by 5 bases; bases with no gene match: 11. The CDR3 here is CASSPWGASGSSTDTQYF. CDR3 sequence (DNA): TGTGCCAGCAGCCCCTGGGGGGCTAGCGGGAGTAGCACAGATACGCAGTATTTT.

This clonotype was seen a handful of times. The chain recombines TRBV19 with TRBJ1-5; tentatively, D is TRBD1 (5 bases). The CDR3 is 16 amino acids. Trimming took off 9 bases at V and 0 bases at J, with 18 bases between the two ends. Germline CDR1 and CDR2: LNHDA and SQIVND (reference sequence). CDR3 residues: CARLRQKLNSNQPQHF. The CDR3 region has the DNA TGTGCCAGGCTTAGACAGAAACTTAATAGCAATCAGCCCCAGCATTTT.

The table lists this clonotype with many counts. The V and J genes are TRBV10-3 and TRBJ2-7; TRBD2 matches 14 bases. V shed 7 bases and J 6 bases; nucleotides not matched to a gene: 8. The CDR3 is 15 amino acids. The germline CDR1 and CDR2 sequences are ENHRY and SYGVKD. In nucleotides, the CDR3 is TGTGCCATCAAGGCGGCGGGACTAGCGGGAGTCGAGCAGTACTTC. Translation: CAIKAAGLAGVEQYF.